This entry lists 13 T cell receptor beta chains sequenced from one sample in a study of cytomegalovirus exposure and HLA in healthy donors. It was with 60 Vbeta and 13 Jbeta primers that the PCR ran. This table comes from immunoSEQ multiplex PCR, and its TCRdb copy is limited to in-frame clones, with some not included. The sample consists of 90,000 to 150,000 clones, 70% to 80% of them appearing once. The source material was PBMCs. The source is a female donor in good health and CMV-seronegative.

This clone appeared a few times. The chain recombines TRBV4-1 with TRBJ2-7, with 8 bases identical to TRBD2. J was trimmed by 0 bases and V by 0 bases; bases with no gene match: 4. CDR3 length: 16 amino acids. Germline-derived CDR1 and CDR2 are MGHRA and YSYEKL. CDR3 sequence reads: CASSQDSGASSYEQYF. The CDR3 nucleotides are TGCGCCAGCAGCCAAGATAGCGGGGCAAGCTCCTACGAGCAGTACTTC.

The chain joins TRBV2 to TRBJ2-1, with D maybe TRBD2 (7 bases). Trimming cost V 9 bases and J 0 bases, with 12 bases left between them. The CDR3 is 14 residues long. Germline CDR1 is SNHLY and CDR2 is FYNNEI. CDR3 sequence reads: CARGGDSSYNEQFF. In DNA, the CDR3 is TGTGCCAGAGGGGGGGATAGCTCCTACAATGAGCAGTTCTTC.

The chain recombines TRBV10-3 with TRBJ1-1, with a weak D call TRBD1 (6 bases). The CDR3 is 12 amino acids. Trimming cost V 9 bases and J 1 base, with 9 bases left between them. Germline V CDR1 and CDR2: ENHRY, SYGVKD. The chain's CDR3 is CAITTGNTEAFF. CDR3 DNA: TGTGCCATTACGACAGGGAACACTGAAGCTTTCTTT.

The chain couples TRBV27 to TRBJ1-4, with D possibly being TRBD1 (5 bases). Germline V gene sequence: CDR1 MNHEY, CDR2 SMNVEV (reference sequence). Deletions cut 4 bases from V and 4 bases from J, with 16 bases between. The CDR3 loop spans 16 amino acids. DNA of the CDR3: TGTGCCAGCAGTTCCACGACAGTGGCCGATAATGAAAAACTGTTTTTT. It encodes CASSSTTVADNEKLFF.

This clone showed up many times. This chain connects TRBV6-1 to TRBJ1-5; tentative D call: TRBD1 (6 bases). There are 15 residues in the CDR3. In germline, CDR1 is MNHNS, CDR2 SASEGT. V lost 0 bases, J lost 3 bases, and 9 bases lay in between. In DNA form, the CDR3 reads TGTGCCAGCAGTGAAGCAGGGGGTTACAATCAGCCCCAGCATTTT. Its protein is CASSEAGGYNQPQHF.

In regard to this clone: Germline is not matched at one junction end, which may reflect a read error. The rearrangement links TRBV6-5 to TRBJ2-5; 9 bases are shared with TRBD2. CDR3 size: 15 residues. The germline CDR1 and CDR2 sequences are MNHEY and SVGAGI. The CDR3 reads CASSSAGGSKEAQYF. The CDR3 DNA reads TGTGCCAGCAGTTCAGCGGGGGGTTCCAAAGAGGCCCAGTACTTC.

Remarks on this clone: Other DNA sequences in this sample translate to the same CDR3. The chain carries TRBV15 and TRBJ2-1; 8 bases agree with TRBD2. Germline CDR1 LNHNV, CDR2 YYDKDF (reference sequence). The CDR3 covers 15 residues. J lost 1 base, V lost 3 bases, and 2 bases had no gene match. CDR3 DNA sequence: TGTGCCACCAGCAGCGGGGGGGCTTCCTACAATGAGCAGTTCTTC. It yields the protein CATSSGGASYNEQFF.

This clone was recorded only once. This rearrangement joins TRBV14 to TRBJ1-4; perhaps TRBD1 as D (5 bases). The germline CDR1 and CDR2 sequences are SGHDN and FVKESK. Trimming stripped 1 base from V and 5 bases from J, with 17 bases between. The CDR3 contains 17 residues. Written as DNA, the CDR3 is TGTGCCAGCAGCCAAGGGAGGGGTGGGGCCGGGAATGAAAAACTGTTTTTT. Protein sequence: CASSQGRGGAGNEKLFF.

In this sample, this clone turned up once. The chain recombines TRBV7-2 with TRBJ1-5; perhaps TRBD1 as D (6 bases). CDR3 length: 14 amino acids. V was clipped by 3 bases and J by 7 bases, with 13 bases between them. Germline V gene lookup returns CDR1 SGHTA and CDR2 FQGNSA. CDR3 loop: CASSFLQGGQPQHF. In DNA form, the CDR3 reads TGTGCCAGCAGCTTTTTACAGGGTGGGCAGCCCCAGCATTTT.

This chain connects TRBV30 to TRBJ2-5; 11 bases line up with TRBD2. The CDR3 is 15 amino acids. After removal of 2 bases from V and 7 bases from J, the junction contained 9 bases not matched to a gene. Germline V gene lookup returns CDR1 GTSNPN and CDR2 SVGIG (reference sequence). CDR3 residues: CAWSLLAGGLGTQYF. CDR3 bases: TGTGCCTGGAGTTTGTTAGCGGGGGGGCTAGGGACCCAGTACTTC.

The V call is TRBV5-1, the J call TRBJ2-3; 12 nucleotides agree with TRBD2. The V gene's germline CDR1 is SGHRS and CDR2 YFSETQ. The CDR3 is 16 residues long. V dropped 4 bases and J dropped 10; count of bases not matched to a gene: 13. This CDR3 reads CASSRASSGGAEAQYF. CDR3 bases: TGCGCCAGCAGCAGAGCCTCTAGCGGGGGGGCGGAGGCGCAGTATTTT.

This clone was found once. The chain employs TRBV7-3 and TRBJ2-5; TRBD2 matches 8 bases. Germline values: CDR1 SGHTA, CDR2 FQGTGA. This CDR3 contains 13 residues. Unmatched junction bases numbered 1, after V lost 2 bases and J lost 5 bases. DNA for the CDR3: TGTGCCAGCAGCTTATCTAGCGGGGAGACCCAGTACTTC. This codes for CASSLSSGETQYF.

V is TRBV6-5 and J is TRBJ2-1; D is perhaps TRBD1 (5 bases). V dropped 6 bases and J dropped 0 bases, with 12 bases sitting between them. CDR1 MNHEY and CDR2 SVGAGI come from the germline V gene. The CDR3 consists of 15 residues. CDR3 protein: CASSLRESSYNEQFF. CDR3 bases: TGTGCCAGCAGCCTCAGGGAAAGCTCCTACAATGAGCAGTTCTTC.